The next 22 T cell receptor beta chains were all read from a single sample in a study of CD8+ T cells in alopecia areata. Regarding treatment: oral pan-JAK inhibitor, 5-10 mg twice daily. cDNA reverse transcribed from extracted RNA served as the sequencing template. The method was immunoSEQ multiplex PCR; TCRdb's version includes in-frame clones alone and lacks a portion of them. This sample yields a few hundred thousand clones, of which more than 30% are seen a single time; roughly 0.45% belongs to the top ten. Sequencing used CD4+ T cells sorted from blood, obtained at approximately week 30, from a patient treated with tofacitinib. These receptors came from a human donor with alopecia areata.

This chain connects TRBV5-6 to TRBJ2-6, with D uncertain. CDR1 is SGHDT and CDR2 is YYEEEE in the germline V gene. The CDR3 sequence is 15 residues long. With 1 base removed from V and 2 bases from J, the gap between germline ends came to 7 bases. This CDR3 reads CASSLLGPGANVLTF. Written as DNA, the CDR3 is TGTGCCAGCAGCTTGTTAGGCCCTGGGGCCAACGTCCTGACTTTC. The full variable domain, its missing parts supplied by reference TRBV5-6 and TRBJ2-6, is DAGVTQSPTHLIKTRGQQVTLRCSPKSGHDTVSWYQQALGQGPQFIFQYYEEEERQRGNFPDRFSGHQFPNYSSELNVNALLLGDSALYLCASSLLGPGANVLTFGAGSRLTVL.

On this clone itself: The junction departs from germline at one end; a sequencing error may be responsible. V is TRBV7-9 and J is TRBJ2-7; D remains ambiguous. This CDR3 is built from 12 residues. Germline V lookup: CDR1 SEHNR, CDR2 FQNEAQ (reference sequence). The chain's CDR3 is CASTQKLGQTCF. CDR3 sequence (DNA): TGTGCCAGCACACAAAAATTGGGCCAGACATGCTTC.

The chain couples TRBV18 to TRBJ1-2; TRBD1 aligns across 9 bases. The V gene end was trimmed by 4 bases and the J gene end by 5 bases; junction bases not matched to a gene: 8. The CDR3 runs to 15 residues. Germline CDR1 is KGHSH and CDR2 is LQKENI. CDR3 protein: CASSRPGQGRYGYTF. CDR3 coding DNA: TGTGCCAGCTCACGTCCGGGACAGGGAAGATATGGCTACACCTTC. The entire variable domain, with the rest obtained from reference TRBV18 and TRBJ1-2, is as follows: NAGVMQNPRHLVRRRGQEARLRCSPMKGHSHVYWYRQLPEEGLKFMVYLQKENIIDESGMPKERFSAEFPKEGPSILRIQQVVRGDSAAYFCASSRPGQGRYGYTFGSGTRLTVV.

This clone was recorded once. The CDR3 coding sequence is TGTGCCAGCAGACCCCAAGGGGATGGCGGCTACACCTTC. Translating it yields CASRPQGDGGYTF. The chain uses TRBV6-5 and TRBJ1-2; D is possibly TRBD1 (5 bases). The CDR3 totals 13 residues. The V end was cut by 6 bases, the J end by 8 bases, with 16 bases between. Germline values: CDR1 MNHEY, CDR2 SVGAGI.

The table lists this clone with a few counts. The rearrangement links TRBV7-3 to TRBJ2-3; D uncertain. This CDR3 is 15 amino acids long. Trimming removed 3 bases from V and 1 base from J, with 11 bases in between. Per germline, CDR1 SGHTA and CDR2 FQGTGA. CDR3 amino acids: CASSLGSSGTDTQYF. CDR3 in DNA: TGTGCCAGCAGCTTGGGTAGTTCGGGCACAGATACGCAGTATTTT. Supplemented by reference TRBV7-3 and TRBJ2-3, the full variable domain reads GAGVSQTPSNKVTEKGKYVELRCDPISGHTALYWYRQSLGQGPEFLIYFQGTGAADDSGLPNDRFFAVRPEGSVSTLKIQRTERGDSAVYLCASSLGSSGTDTQYFGPGTRLTVL.

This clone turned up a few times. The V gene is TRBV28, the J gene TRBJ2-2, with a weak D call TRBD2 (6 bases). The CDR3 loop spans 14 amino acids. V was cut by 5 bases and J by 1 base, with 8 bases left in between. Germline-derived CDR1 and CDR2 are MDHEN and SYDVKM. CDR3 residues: CASSIGGNTGELFF. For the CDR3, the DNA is TGTGCCAGCAGTATCGGGGGGAACACCGGGGAGCTGTTTTTT.

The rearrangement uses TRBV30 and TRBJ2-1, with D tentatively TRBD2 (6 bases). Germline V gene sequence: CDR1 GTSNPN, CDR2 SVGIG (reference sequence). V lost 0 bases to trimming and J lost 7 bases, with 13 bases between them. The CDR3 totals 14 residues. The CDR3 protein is CAWSVVRGRNEQFF. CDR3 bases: TGTGCCTGGAGTGTCGTGCGGGGTCGGAATGAGCAGTTCTTC.

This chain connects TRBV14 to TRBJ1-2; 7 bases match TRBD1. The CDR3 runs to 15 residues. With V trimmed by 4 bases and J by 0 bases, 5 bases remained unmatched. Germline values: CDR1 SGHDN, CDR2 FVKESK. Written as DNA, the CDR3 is TGTGCCAGCAGCCGCCCCGGGACAGCTAACTATGGCTACACCTTC. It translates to CASSRPGTANYGYTF.

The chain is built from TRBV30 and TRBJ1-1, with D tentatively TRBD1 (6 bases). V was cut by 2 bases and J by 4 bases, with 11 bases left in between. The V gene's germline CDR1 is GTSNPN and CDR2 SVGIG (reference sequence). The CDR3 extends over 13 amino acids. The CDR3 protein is CAWSRGAATEAFF. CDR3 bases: TGTGCCTGGAGTAGGGGGGCAGCCACTGAAGCTTTCTTT.

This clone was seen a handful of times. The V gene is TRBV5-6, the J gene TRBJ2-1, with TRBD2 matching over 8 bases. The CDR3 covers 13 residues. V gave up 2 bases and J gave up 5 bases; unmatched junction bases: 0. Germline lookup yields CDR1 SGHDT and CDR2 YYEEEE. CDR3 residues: CASSFSGNNEQFF. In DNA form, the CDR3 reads TGTGCCAGCAGCTTTAGCGGGAACAATGAGCAGTTCTTC.

This CDR3 reads CASSVDRGHYEQYF. The CDR3 nucleotides are TGTGCCAGCAGCGTTGACAGGGGGCACTACGAGCAGTACTTC. V and J are TRBV9 and TRBJ2-7; 10 bases agree with TRBD1. CDR3 size: 14 residues. The germline CDR1 and CDR2 sequences are SGDLS and YYNGEE. V dropped 2 bases and J dropped 3; count of bases not matched to a gene: 2.

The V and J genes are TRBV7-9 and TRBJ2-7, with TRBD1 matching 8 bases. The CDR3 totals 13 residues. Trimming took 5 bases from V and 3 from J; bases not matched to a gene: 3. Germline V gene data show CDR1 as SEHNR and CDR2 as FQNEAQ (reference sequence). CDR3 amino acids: CASSPGQGYEQYF. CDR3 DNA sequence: TGTGCCAGCAGCCCCGGACAGGGCTACGAGCAGTACTTC.

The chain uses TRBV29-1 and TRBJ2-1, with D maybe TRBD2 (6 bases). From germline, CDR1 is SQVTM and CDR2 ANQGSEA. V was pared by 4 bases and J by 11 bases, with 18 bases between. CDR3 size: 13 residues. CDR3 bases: TGCAGCGTTGTAGCGAAGCTAGCGAATCAGCAGTTCTTC. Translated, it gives CSVVAKLANQQFF.

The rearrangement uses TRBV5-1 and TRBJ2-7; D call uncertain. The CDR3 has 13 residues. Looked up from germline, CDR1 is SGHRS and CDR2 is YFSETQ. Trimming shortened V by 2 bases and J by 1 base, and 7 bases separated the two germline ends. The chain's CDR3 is CASSLTPSYEQYF. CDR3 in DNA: TGCGCCAGCAGCTTAACACCATCCTACGAGCAGTACTTC.

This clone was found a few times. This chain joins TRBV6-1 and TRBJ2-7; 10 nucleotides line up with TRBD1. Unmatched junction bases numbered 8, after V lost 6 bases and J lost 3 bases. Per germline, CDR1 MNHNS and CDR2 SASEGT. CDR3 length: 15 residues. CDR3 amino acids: CASRISGTGVYEQYF. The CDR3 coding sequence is TGTGCCAGCAGAATCTCCGGGACAGGGGTCTACGAGCAGTACTTC.

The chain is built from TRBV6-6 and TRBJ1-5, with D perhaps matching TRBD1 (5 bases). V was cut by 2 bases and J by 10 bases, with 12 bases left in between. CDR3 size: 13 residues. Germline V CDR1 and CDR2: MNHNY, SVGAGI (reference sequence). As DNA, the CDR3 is TGTGCCAGCAGTTACGGCGACAGACAACCCCAGCATTTT. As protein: CASSYGDRQPQHF.

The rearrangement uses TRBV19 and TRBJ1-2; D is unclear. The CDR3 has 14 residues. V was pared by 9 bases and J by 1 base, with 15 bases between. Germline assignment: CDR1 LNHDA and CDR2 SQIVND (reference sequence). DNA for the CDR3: TGTGCCAGCGTGGGCCGACGGCTTAACTATGGCTACACCTTC. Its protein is CASVGRRLNYGYTF.

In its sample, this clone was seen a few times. CDR3 sequence reads: CSVSGTVTYEQYF. The CDR3 DNA reads TGCAGCGTCTCCGGGACAGTTACCTACGAGCAGTACTTC. The V call is TRBV29-1, the J call TRBJ2-7; 7 nucleotides align to TRBD1. V trimming: 6 bases; J trimming: 2 bases; junction bases outside the gene matches: 7. CDR1 SQVTM and CDR2 ANQGSEA come from the germline V gene. CDR3 length: 13 residues.

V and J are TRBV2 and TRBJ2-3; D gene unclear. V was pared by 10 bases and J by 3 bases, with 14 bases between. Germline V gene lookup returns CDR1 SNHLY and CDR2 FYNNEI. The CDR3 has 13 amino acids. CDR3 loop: CATPKAATDTQYF. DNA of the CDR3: TGTGCCACACCAAAGGCAGCAACAGATACGCAGTATTTT. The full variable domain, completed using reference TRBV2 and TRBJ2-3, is EPEVTQTPSHQVTQMGQEVILRCVPISNHLYFYWYRQILGQKVEFLVSFYNNEISEKSEIFDDQFSVERPDGSNFTLKIRSTKLEDSAMYFCATPKAATDTQYFGPGTRLTVL.

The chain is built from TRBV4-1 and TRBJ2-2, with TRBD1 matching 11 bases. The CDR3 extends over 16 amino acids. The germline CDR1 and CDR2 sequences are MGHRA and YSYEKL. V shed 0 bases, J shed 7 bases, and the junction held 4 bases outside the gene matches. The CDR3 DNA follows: TGCGCCAGCAGCCAAGAAGGGACAGGGGGAATCGGGGAGCTGTTTTTT. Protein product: CASSQEGTGGIGELFF.

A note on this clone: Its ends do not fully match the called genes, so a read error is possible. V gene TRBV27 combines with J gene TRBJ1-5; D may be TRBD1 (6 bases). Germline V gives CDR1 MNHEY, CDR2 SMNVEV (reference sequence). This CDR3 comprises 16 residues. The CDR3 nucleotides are TGTGCCAGAAGTTTCCCACCCCTGGACAGAAATCAGCCCCAGCATTTT. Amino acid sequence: CARSFPPLDRNQPQHF.

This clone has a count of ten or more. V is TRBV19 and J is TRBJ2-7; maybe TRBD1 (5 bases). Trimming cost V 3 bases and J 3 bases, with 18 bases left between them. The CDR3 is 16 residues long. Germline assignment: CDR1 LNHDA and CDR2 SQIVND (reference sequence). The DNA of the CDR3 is TGTGCCAGTAGTATTCTTCAGGGAAGTCCCTTCTACGAGCAGTACTTC. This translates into CASSILQGSPFYEQYF.